This TCR beta chain is from a study of blood T cell repertoires in COVID-19. V was cut by 6 bases and J by 0 bases, with 18 bases left in between. The CDR3 has 17 amino acids. From germline, CDR1 is MDHEN and CDR2 SYDVKM. Per the authors' pipeline: It was from reference gene primer amplification that nucleated cell counts were estimated. Repertoires were generated with immunoSEQ multiplex PCR, while TCRdb's copy carries only in-frame clones and drops some. V, J and clone size are those of that table, while D and trimming were read from the DNA. The sample lists more than 60,000 clones; 88% were seen once.

The rearrangement uses TRBV28 and TRBJ2-1; D perhaps matches TRBD2 (6 bases). Sample: peripheral blood. The sequence derives from a woman aged 55-70 years with COVID-19, enrolled during active disease. CDR3 in amino acids: CASSRSLARSSYNEQFF. The CDR3 DNA reads TGTGCCAGCAGCCGATCCCTAGCGCGTAGCTCCTACAATGAGCAGTTCTTC.